This T cell receptor beta chain is drawn from a study of cytomegalovirus exposure and HLA in healthy donors. Overall study findings and caveats: Associated with cytomegalovirus, according to the listing, were some 150 TCR beta chains. Productive status was seen about 90% or about 30% of the time for most TCR beta V segments in an earlier analysis. By a later analysis, the bulk of CMV-associated TCR beta chains appeared HLA-restricted. Across HLA loci, a later analysis found differing TCR association rates, with DRB1 most and HLA-C fewest.

Worth noting for this clone: What it binds is not known.

This PCR relied on a set of 60 Vbeta primers and 13 Jbeta primers. Clones were sequenced by immunoSEQ multiplex PCR, and TCRdb holds only the in-frame ones, with some missing. The data contain 160,000 or so clones, roughly 80% of them singletons. Germline assignment: CDR1 MNHNS and CDR2 SASEGT. Trimming stripped 4 bases from V and 7 bases from J, with 10 bases between. The CDR3 is 12 amino acids. The chain couples TRBV6-1 to TRBJ2-5; perhaps TRBD1 as D (5 bases). This TCR was recovered from a female donor in good health and CMV-seronegative. What was sequenced was PBMCs. The CDR3: CASSARDGTQYF. DNA for the CDR3: TGTGCCAGCAGTGCCAGGGATGGGACCCAGTACTTC.